The 13 T cell receptor beta chains listed next were all sequenced from one sample in a study of shared clonotypes between healthy human individuals. The assay was immunoSEQ multiplex PCR, and TCRdb's table has in-frame clones only and misses some. The sample has some 2.1 million clones; 85% to 95% are singletons. The sequencing input was naive CD4+ T cells sorted from blood. Noted subset: CD45RA+ positively selected. Receptors originate from a young man in good health.

The CDR3 nucleotides read TGTGCCAGCAGCTTAAGAGAGGTCCAGCGCGGGGAGCTGTTTTTT. This sequence encodes CASSLREVQRGELFF. The chain recombines TRBV7-3 with TRBJ2-2, with no clear D. Trimming removed 1 base at V and 7 bases at J, with 13 bases between. The CDR3 spans 15 residues. Germline V gene data show CDR1 as SGHTA and CDR2 as FQGTGA.

The V and J genes are TRBV28 and TRBJ2-7; TRBD2 matches 7 bases. The CDR3 sequence is 15 residues long. V trimming: 3 bases; J trimming: 2 bases; junction bases outside the gene matches: 7. Germline CDR1 reads MDHEN; CDR2 reads SYDVKM. CDR3 nucleotide sequence: TGTGCCAGCAGTTTGGCGGGGGTGACAACCTACGAGCAGTACTTC. Amino acid sequence: CASSLAGVTTYEQYF.

The CDR3 DNA is TGCGCCAGCAGCTTGGGTTGGGGAGATACGCAGTATTTT. It specifies CASSLGWGDTQYF. J is TRBJ2-3 and V is TRBV5-1; no definite D call. There are 13 residues in the CDR3. Germline V lookup: CDR1 SGHRS, CDR2 YFSETQ. V dropped 0 bases and J dropped 5 bases, with 7 bases sitting between them.

This chain uses TRBV7-2 with TRBJ2-1; TRBD1 is a possible D gene (6 bases). The CDR3 totals 16 residues. V dropped 1 base and J dropped 9 bases, with 19 bases sitting between them. CDR1 and CDR2 from the germline V gene are SGHTA and FQGNSA. CDR3 in amino acids: CASSLGWQGREAEQFF. CDR3 DNA: TGTGCCAGCAGCTTAGGATGGCAGGGGAGAGAGGCTGAGCAGTTCTTC.

This clone was found once. Different DNA sequences within this sample yield the same CDR3. The chain has TRBV11-2 and TRBJ2-4, with D hard to call. Trimming stripped 0 bases from V and 5 bases from J, with 8 bases between. The germline V gene has CDR1 SGHAT and CDR2 FQNNGV. The CDR3 extends over 14 amino acids. The CDR3 spells CASSLDIGQNIQYF. CDR3 DNA sequence: TGTGCCAGCAGCTTAGATATTGGCCAAAACATTCAGTACTTC. Complete variable domain (other parts from reference TRBV11-2 and TRBJ2-4): EAGVAQSPRYKIIEKRQSVAFWCNPISGHATLYWYQQILGQGPKLLIQFQNNGVVDDSQLPKDRFSAERLKGVDSTLKIQPAKLEDSAVYLCASSLDIGQNIQYFGAGTRLSVL.

This clone was seen a single time. V and J are TRBV9 and TRBJ1-1, with 9 bases identical to TRBD1. The V segment lost 3 bases and the J segment 4 bases; nucleotides outside the gene matches: 10. This CDR3 region has 16 residues. Germline values: CDR1 SGDLS, CDR2 YYNGEE. The CDR3 sequence: CASSGTGAALVTEAFF. CDR3 bases: TGTGCCAGCAGCGGGACAGGGGCGGCTTTAGTCACTGAAGCTTTCTTT.

The gene calls are TRBV2 and TRBJ2-7, with D possibly being TRBD1 (5 bases). The germline V and J ends were trimmed by 6 bases and 5 bases, with 11 bases remaining between them. The CDR3 is 12 residues long. Germline assignment: CDR1 SNHLY and CDR2 FYNNEI. This chain's CDR3 is CASRQGSNEQYF. CDR3 DNA sequence: TGTGCCAGCAGGCAGGGTAGTAACGAGCAGTACTTC. Using reference TRBV2 and TRBJ2-7 for the parts outside the CDR3, the full variable domain is EPEVTQTPSHQVTQMGQEVILRCVPISNHLYFYWYRQILGQKVEFLVSFYNNEISEKSEIFDDQFSVERPDGSNFTLKIRSTKLEDSAMYFCASRQGSNEQYFGPGTRLTVT.

CDR3 amino acids: CASSSTGGGEKLFF. The CDR3 DNA sequence: TGTGCCAGCAGCTCGACAGGGGGCGGAGAAAAACTGTTTTTT. The gene calls are TRBV5-4 and TRBJ1-4; 10 nucleotides agree with TRBD1. The CDR3 contains 14 residues. Germline CDR1 and CDR2: SGHNT and YYREEE (reference sequence). With V trimmed by 3 bases and J by 8 bases, 4 bases remained unmatched.

This clone was seen once. V gene TRBV28 combines with J gene TRBJ1-1; D is possibly TRBD1 (5 bases). V gave up 9 bases and J gave up 3 bases, with 8 bases separating them. This CDR3 contains 11 residues. CDR1 and CDR2 from the germline V gene are MDHEN and SYDVKM. CDR3: CASWGYTEAFF. The CDR3 bases are TGTGCCAGTTGGGGGTACACTGAAGCTTTCTTT.

The chain uses TRBV7-9 and TRBJ1-1, with D hard to call. The CDR3 extends over 14 amino acids. Germline V gene sequence: CDR1 SEHNR, CDR2 FQNEAQ (reference sequence). V was clipped by 5 bases and J by 2 bases, with 12 bases between them. The CDR3 region has the DNA TGTGCCAGCAGCAGTGACCTGGAAAACACTGAAGCTTTCTTT. The encoded protein is CASSSDLENTEAFF.

This clone appeared a few times. The gene calls are TRBV28 and TRBJ1-2; D uncertain. CDR3 length equals 12 residues. Germline CDR1 reads MDHEN; CDR2 reads SYDVKM. Trimming cost V 6 bases and J 8 bases, with 13 bases left between them. As DNA, the CDR3 is TGTGCCAGCAGGTCCTTGTTGGGAGGCTACACCTTC. Residues: CASRSLLGGYTF.

The genes are TRBV6-1 and TRBJ2-3; TRBD2 is a possible D gene (6 bases). CDR3 length: 13 residues. V lost 5 bases and J lost 4, with 10 bases in between. Looked up from germline, CDR1 is MNHNS and CDR2 is SASEGT. CDR3 nucleotides: TGTGCCAGCAGTTTACTAGCTTCAGATACGCAGTATTTT. This gives the protein CASSLLASDTQYF.

This rearrangement joins TRBV9 to TRBJ2-3, with 8 positions matching TRBD1. The CDR3 length is 15 residues. Germline values: CDR1 SGDLS, CDR2 YYNGEE. J lost 1 base, V lost 2 bases, and 3 bases had no gene match. The CDR3 here is CASSVDRGGTDTQYF. The DNA of the CDR3 is TGTGCCAGCAGCGTCGACAGGGGTGGCACAGATACGCAGTATTTT.